The rows below give T cell receptor beta chains drawn from one sample of a study of beta chain features in type 1 diabetes. The table came from immunoSEQ multiplex PCR; TCRdb's copy has only in-frame clones and leaves some out. The profile covers hundreds of thousands of clones, with 10% to 15% appearing a single time and approximately 0.021% taken by the ten largest. The sample was naive CD4+ T cells from blood. Receptor source: a man between 18 and 29 years old with type 1 diabetes. CDR3s include the opening cysteine and the closing phenylalanine or tryptophan. The D gene is left open where the match is weak. Only some rows state a clone size, as once, few, many or a class for expanded clones.

d_call j_call v_call clone_size cdr3_nt cdr3_aa
- TRBJ2-7 TRBV7-2 - TGTGCCAGCAGCTTAGGGGCTGGAAAATACGAGCAGTACTTC CASSLGAGKYEQYF
- TRBJ2-3 TRBV7-8 few TGTGCCAGCAGCGTCGGTGGGGGCCGAGATACGCAGTATTTT CASSVGGGRDTQYF
- TRBJ2-3 TRBV11-2 - TGTGCCAGCAGCTCGGCTTATACGCAGTATTTT CASSSAYTQYF
TRBD1 TRBJ1-2 TRBV29-1 - TGCAGCGTTGAAGGCCGGGACAGAGTGGTTTATGGCTACACCTTC CSVEGRDRVVYGYTF
- TRBJ1-2 TRBV20-1 - TGCAGCGGGGAGGGGAACTATGGCTACACCTTC CSGEGNYGYTF
- TRBJ2-7 TRBV18 few TGTGCCAGCTCCCCGGGGGTAGGGGGTTTCTACGAGCAGTACTTC CASSPGVGGFYEQYF
- TRBJ1-1 TRBV28 - TGTGCCAGCAGTTTAGTTTTGGCTGAAGCTTTCTTT CASSLVLAEAFF
- TRBJ2-2 TRBV29-1 - TGCAGCGTTAGTTACGAGGACACTAGCTACGGGGAGCTGTTTTTT CSVSYEDTSYGELFF
TRBD2 TRBJ2-3 TRBV5-4 - TGTGCCAGCAGCATCCCTAGCGGGGGGGCAAGGGATACGCAGTATTTT CASSIPSGGARDTQYF
- TRBJ2-7 TRBV29-1 - TGCAGCGCCATGAGGGCGGGCTACGAGCAGTACTTC CSAMRAGYEQYF
TRBD1 TRBJ1-5 TRBV19 - TGTGCCAGTAGCTCGGACAGGGCGGGTTCGCAGCCCCAGCATTTT CASSSDRAGSQPQHF
TRBD2 TRBJ2-3 TRBV9 - TGTGCCAGCAGTTCCGGACTAGCGGGGGGGCCTGCAGATACGCAGTATTTT CASSSGLAGGPADTQYF
TRBD2 TRBJ2-3 TRBV7-2 few TGTGCCAGCAGCAGATATTTAGCGGGGGGGCAAGATACGCAGTATTTT CASSRYLAGGQDTQYF
- TRBJ1-1 TRBV7-9 - TGTGCCAGCAGCGATTCGACAGGTGGGGGCACTGAAGCTTTCTTT CASSDSTGGGTEAFF
- TRBJ2-7 TRBV5-1 - TGCGCCAGCCGATTGGGACCTTCCTACGAGCAGTACTTC CASRLGPSYEQYF
TRBD2 TRBJ2-2 TRBV6-5 few TGTGCCAGCAGTTTAGCGGGGGGGAACACCGGGGAGCTGTTTTTT CASSLAGGNTGELFF
TRBD1 TRBJ2-7 TRBV6-6 few TGTGCCAGCAGTTGGGGAGGACAGGGGGAAGTGCAGTACTTC CASSWGGQGEVQYF
TRBD1 TRBJ1-2 TRBV9 few TGTGCCAGCAGACTGACAGGGACTAACTATGGCTACACCTTC CASRLTGTNYGYTF
- TRBJ2-1 TRBV9 - TGTGCCAGCAGCTTCCGGGACCTAGACTACAATGAGCAGTTCTTC CASSFRDLDYNEQFF
- TRBJ1-1 TRBV18 - TGTGCCAGCTCACCGCAGGCGGGGAGCCACACTGAAGCTTTCTTT CASSPQAGSHTEAFF
- TRBJ2-3 TRBV25-1 - TGTGCCAGCAGTAATGGAGCAGGCCCCACAGATACGCAGTATTTT CASSNGAGPTDTQYF
- TRBJ1-1 TRBV30 few TGTGCCTGGAGTGTACCGAGGATGGGGGCTTTCTTT CAWSVPRMGAFF
- TRBJ2-1 TRBV9 - TGTGCCAGCAGCGTAGATTACGGGGGAGCATACAATGAGCAGTTCTTC CASSVDYGGAYNEQFF
- TRBJ2-2 TRBV7-9 - TGTGCCAGACCTAAAGGGACGACAGCGAACACCGGGGAGCTGTTTTTT CARPKGTTANTGELFF